This T cell receptor (beta chain) emerged from a study of T cells in Graves' hyperthyroidism and ophthalmopathy. Overall study context: The initial diagnosis was the point when peripheral blood was collected, ahead of any treatment.

TCR beta CDR3 regions were amplified from RNA. The study used the HTBI primer set for a first-round RT-PCR of the TCR CDR3. TCRdb re-called the multiplex PCR reads through MiXCR, storing one row per CDR3 protein. The data hold about 590,000 distinct CDR3 sequences, with 15% to 18% observed a single time. Findings and limits, study-wide: Most thyroid clonotypes that were expanded above 0.001 also turned up in blood.

The study defined stable Graves' hyperthyroidism as no ophthalmopathy progression within 18 months. Researchers barred patients who had uncontrolled infection, other autoimmune disease, pregnancy or lactation. As concerns this clonotype: As yet, its antigen is unknown.

Germline V lookup: CDR1 DFQATT, CDR2 SNEGSKA (reference sequence). This CDR3 spans 15 amino acids. This TCR was sampled from a woman aged 30 to 39 with Graves' hyperthyroidism. The sample taken for sequencing was blood. The chain is built from TRBV20-1 and TRBJ2-7; D gene ambiguous. The J call is in doubt because the DNA end fits TRBJ2-1 better. CDR3 in amino acids: CSALPTVPTSYEQFF. DNA for the CDR3: TGCAGTGCTCTGCCAACCGTCCCTACAAGCTACGAGCAGTTCTTC.